These T cell receptor beta chains were read from a single sample in a study of blood T cell repertoires in COVID-19. Assay used: immunoSEQ multiplex PCR; TCRdb lists only in-frame clones, some missing. This table holds 120,000 or so clones, around 80% found once. Material: peripheral blood. The source is a man in his 70s with acute or convalescent COVID-19. Both conserved end residues are part of each CDR3. The D gene is left open where the match is weak.

TRBJ1-2	TRBD1	TRBV19	15	CASSTEQGSNYGYTF
TRBJ1-4	TRBD1	TRBV3-1/TRBV3-2	15	CASSQKGAGHEKLFF
TRBJ2-5	TRBD1	TRBV18	16	CASSARQGWVQETQYF
TRBJ1-1	.	TRBV3-1/TRBV3-2	13	CASRQVMNTEAFF
TRBJ1-6	.	TRBV7-8	14	CASSPSGRNSPLHF
TRBJ1-5	.	TRBV15	15	CATSRVTYSNQPQHF
TRBJ1-1	.	TRBV5-4	17	CASSSPLIRASGTEAFF
TRBJ1-2	TRBD1	TRBV28	13	CASRRQGGYGYTF
TRBJ2-6	TRBD1	TRBV10-1	15	CASLEQGSGANVLTF
TRBJ1-1	.	TRBV29-1	13	CSVGPGLNTEAFF
TRBJ2-2	TRBD2	TRBV5-1	17	CASSLVGSGANTGELFF
TRBJ2-5	.	TRBV7-9	17	CASSFMLSGGGAETQYF
TRBJ2-5	TRBD1	TRBV7-2	16	CASSLAGTGGWETQYF
TRBJ2-3	.	TRBV2	13	CASSWTRPDTQYF
TRBJ1-4	.	TRBV12-5	16	CASGLVPRGKGEKLFF
TRBJ1-5	.	TRBV30	16	CAWSGPGAGGGQPQHF
TRBJ2-7	.	TRBV9	14	CASSVGGSSYEQYF
TRBJ1-4	.	TRBV2	13	CASSENGQEKLFF
TRBJ2-3	TRBD1	TRBV2	14	CASRGQGPTDTQYF
TRBJ1-4	TRBD1	TRBV6-5	13	CAGGGTGVEKLFF
TRBJ2-7	TRBD1	TRBV5-6	14	CASSSRTGNYEQYF
TRBJ1-2	.	TRBV12-5	14	CASGLQGIVNGYTF
TRBJ2-7	.	TRBV12-3/TRBV12-4	11	CASSGSFEQYF
TRBJ2-2	.	TRBV18	15	CASSLRSKAGGELFF
TRBJ2-4	TRBD1	TRBV30	15	CAWRRTPLTGDIQYF
TRBJ1-5	.	TRBV5-8	16	CASSIRDRGLNQPQHF
TRBJ2-7	.	TRBV6-5	16	CASSYSAGAYHYEQYF
TRBJ1-4	.	TRBV3-1/TRBV3-2	15	CASSRNGATNEKLFF
TRBJ1-5	TRBD1	TRBV27	14	CASSKGTGGQPQHF
TRBJ2-3	TRBD2	TRBV5-1	15	CASSSRGGGTDTQYF
TRBJ2-3	TRBD2	TRBV18	16	CASSPPGTSGKDTQYF
TRBJ1-2	TRBD1	TRBV28	13	CASSGGTDYGYTF
TRBJ2-2	TRBD2	TRBV9	19	CASSQRGASGGINTGELFF
TRBJ2-2	TRBD1	TRBV5-1	14	CASTFQGDPGELFF
TRBJ1-1	TRBD1	TRBV7-2	15	CASSPFGTANTEAFF
TRBJ2-7	.	TRBV2	13	CASRVGRDYEQYF
TRBJ2-3	.	TRBV29-1	13	CSVAGHSTDTQYF
TRBJ2-2	TRBD1	TRBV7-2	14	CASSLLQGAGELFF
TRBJ2-2	.	TRBV5-6	15	CASRYRDINTGELFF
TRBJ2-1	TRBD2	TRBV7-6	16	CASSFLAGDVYNEQFF
TRBJ2-3	.	TRBV10-3	18	CAISDPSLLPPGGDTQYF
TRBJ1-3	.	TRBV30	13	CAWSLDTGNTIYF
TRBJ2-7	TRBD2	TRBV19	12	CASGTSGGEQYF
TRBJ1-5	.	TRBV30	11	CAWTTGQPQHF
TRBJ1-6	.	TRBV5-1	17	CASSLGQGIVGGSPLHF
TRBJ2-1	TRBD1	TRBV5-1	14	CASSFGQGGNEQFF
TRBJ2-5	TRBD2	TRBV11-3	14	CASSPYGGGTPQYF
TRBJ2-7	TRBD1	TRBV9	15	CASSVGGTGPLQQYF
TRBJ2-6	.	TRBV19	16	CASSIDSGAWANVLTF
TRBJ1-5	TRBD1	TRBV28	13	CASSRTGGRPQHF